This TCR beta chain emerged from a study of blood T cell repertoires in COVID-19. Whole-study context: The United States, Italy and Spain provided the acute and convalescent COVID-19 samples. From T cells, B-cell-depleted T cells, or PBMCs came the material, which was cDNA or gDNA.

Germline CDR1 is SGHAT and CDR2 is FQNNGV. J lost 6 bases, V lost 5 bases, and 4 bases had no gene match. The CDR3 has 14 residues. Methods used by the authors: Reference gene primers were amplified, and this amplification served to estimate nucleated cell counts. Assay used: immunoSEQ multiplex PCR; TCRdb lists only in-frame clones, some missing. V and J calls and clone size are those listed in that table; D and trimming were worked out from the DNA. The sample has tens of thousands of clones, more than 75% seen once. This clone was observed a single time. The sequence came from a human donor in a cohort sampled during active COVID-19. What was sequenced was peripheral blood. The rearrangement uses TRBV11-2 and TRBJ1-6, with 7 bases fitting TRBD1. CDR3 bases: TGTGCCAGCAGCCGACAGGGAGGTAATTCACCCCTCCACTTT. Its protein product is CASSRQGGNSPLHF.